This TCR beta chain was captured by sequencing in a study of blood T cell repertoires in COVID-19. Turning to the study itself: The origin of the acute and convalescent COVID-19 samples was the United States, Italy and Spain. Sources were T cells, B-cell-depleted T cells, or PBMCs; the material itself was cDNA or gDNA.

As processed by the authors: Estimates of nucleated cell counts were drawn from the amplification of reference gene primers. Produced via immunoSEQ multiplex PCR; TCRdb's table is partial and in-frame only. Clone size and the V and J calls come from that table; the DNA yielded D and trimming. The sample lists roughly 310,000 clones, roughly 90% seen once, with 2.9% in the top ten. This clone was observed a few times. The germline V gene encodes CDR1 MGHRA and CDR2 YSYEKL. The CDR3 extends over 14 amino acids. The V segment lost 0 bases and the J segment 6 bases; nucleotides outside the gene matches: 4.

The rearrangement links TRBV4-1 to TRBJ1-1; the match to TRBD1 covers 7 bases. The sample consisted of peripheral blood. The sequence was collected from a woman in her twenties or thirties with COVID-19, enrolled during active disease. The CDR3 bases are TGCGCCAGCAGCCAAGACGACAGGGTGGCTGAAGCTTTCTTT. Protein: CASSQDDRVAEAFF.